This T cell receptor beta chain was sequenced during a study of neurological immune-mediated disorders. The team produced cDNA through 5'RACE using 10-nucleotide random UMIs. TCRdb used MiXCR to reprocess the 5' RACE reads, holding one entry per CDR3 protein. The table lists 84,000 or so distinct CDR3 sequences, 10% of them singletons. The CDR3 has 13 amino acids. CDR1 is SQVTM, CDR2 ANQGSEA, per germline. V shed 7 bases and J 7 bases; nucleotides not matched to a gene: 9. Stored at -80 C, 2 million PBMCs were the source of the unsorted libraries. There are many counts of this clonotype. The receptor's source is a man aged 35 to 55 in good health. Sequencing used PBMCs. This chain uses TRBV29-1 with TRBJ2-1, with 8 bases aligning to TRBD2. The CDR3, as DNA: TGCAGCGCTCTTAGCGGGACGATAAATGAGCAGTTCTTC. It translates to CSALSGTINEQFF.